Below are 22 T cell receptor beta chains sequenced from a single sample in a study of shared clonotypes between healthy human individuals. Method: immunoSEQ multiplex PCR; TCRdb's copy keeps in-frame clones and lacks some. The sample lists around 2.3 million clones; about 94% were seen once. Sequencing used naive CD4+ T cells sorted from blood. The subset here: CD45RA+ positively selected. The receptors stem from a man aged 18 to 29 in good health.

The sample holds one count of this clone. The chain uses TRBV5-6 and TRBJ2-7; D is ambiguous. Germline V gene lookup returns CDR1 SGHDT and CDR2 YYEEEE. The V gene lost 5 bases and the J gene lost 0 bases, with 9 bases spanning the gap. The CDR3 totals 13 residues. The CDR3 bases are TGTGCCAGCAGGCCCGGCCTCTCCTACGAGCAGTACTTC. Residues: CASRPGLSYEQYF.

The genes are TRBV19 and TRBJ2-2; 8 nucleotides align to TRBD1. Germline V CDR1 and CDR2: LNHDA, SQIVND (reference sequence). Trimming at V came to 8 bases and at J to 5 bases, leaving 7 bases not matched to a gene. CDR3 length: 14 amino acids. The CDR3 DNA reads TGTGCCAGTCGGGACAGGAAAGGGACCGGGGAGCTGTTTTTT. As protein: CASRDRKGTGELFF.

The V call is TRBV5-1, the J call TRBJ2-7, with TRBD2 identical over 8 bases. The J segment lost 3 bases and the V segment lost 0 bases, leaving 5 bases of the junction unmatched. This CDR3 has 15 amino acids. The germline V gene encodes CDR1 SGHRS and CDR2 YFSETQ. CDR3 coding DNA: TGCGCCAGCAGCTTGGCAGGGCGGGGGGACTACGAGCAGTACTTC. Encoded protein: CASSLAGRGDYEQYF.

On this clone: At one boundary the junction diverges from the germline segment, which might be a read error. This rearrangement joins TRBV4-3 to TRBJ2-5; D is tentatively TRBD1 or TRBD2 (5 bases each). CDR1 is LGHNA, CDR2 YSLEER, per germline. The CDR3 is 14 amino acids. The CDR3 nucleotides are TGCGCCAGCAGTCAAGGGACCCTCCAAGAGACCCAGTACTTC. Translating it yields CASSQGTLQETQYF.

This sequence joins TRBV2 and TRBJ2-5; 10 bases map to TRBD2. Looked up from germline, CDR1 is SNHLY and CDR2 is FYNNEI. The length of the CDR3 is 15 residues. V lost 6 bases and J lost 1; bases outside the gene matches: 5. The CDR3 bases are TGTGCCAGCAGATTTAGCGGGGGGCTCCAAGAGACCCAGTACTTC. Its protein is CASRFSGGLQETQYF.

The chain joins TRBV11-3 to TRBJ2-2, with TRBD2 matching 14 bases. The germline CDR1 and CDR2 sequences are SGHNT and YENEEA. Trimming cost V 5 bases and J 2 bases; bases outside gene matches: 13. CDR3 size: 20 residues. CDR3 DNA sequence: TGTGCCAGCAGCCCTTCCTCTTGGACTAGCGGGAGGATCAACACCGGGGAGCTGTTTTTT. It translates to CASSPSSWTSGRINTGELFF.

Turning to this clone: Other DNA sequences within the sample encode an identical CDR3. The V call is TRBV4-1, the J call TRBJ1-1; TRBD1 aligns across 7 bases. Germline loops: CDR1 MGHRA, CDR2 YSYEKL. The CDR3 consists of 15 residues. Losses at the gene ends were 1 base for V and 0 bases for J; bases not matched to a gene: 2. The chain's CDR3 is CASSQVGTVNTEAFF. The CDR3, as DNA: TGCGCCAGCAGCCAAGTGGGGACAGTGAACACTGAAGCTTTCTTT.

This chain uses TRBV30 with TRBJ2-5; D gene ambiguous. The CDR3 has 14 residues. The germline V and J ends were trimmed by 0 bases and 2 bases, with 10 bases remaining between them. Germline values: CDR1 GTSNPN, CDR2 SVGIG (reference sequence). For the CDR3, the DNA is TGTGCCTGGAGTGTAGGACCAGCTCAAGAGACCCAGTACTTC. Translated, it gives CAWSVGPAQETQYF.

V gene TRBV6-7 combines with J gene TRBJ2-3; 9 nucleotides line up with TRBD1. TRBV6-7 qualifies as an ORF whose function is uncertain. The CDR3 extends over 15 amino acids. The V and J ends lost 9 bases and 1 base, in that order; junction bases with no gene match: 8. DNA of the CDR3: TGTGCCAGTCTAAAACAGGGGGCGCGCACAGATACGCAGTATTTT. This gives the protein CASLKQGARTDTQYF.

The J gene is TRBJ1-3, the V gene TRBV5-4, with 10 bases fitting TRBD1. Per the germline V gene, CDR1 is SGHNT and CDR2 is YYREEE (reference sequence). V shed 4 bases, J shed 3 bases, and the junction held 4 bases outside the gene matches. The CDR3 sequence is 15 residues long. The CDR3 sequence: CASSTGTGVGNTIYF. The DNA for the CDR3 is TGTGCCAGCAGCACCGGGACAGGGGTTGGAAACACCATATATTTT.

The V gene is TRBV11-2, the J gene TRBJ2-7; no reliable D call. The CDR3 has 13 amino acids. Per germline, CDR1 SGHAT and CDR2 FQNNGV. V gave up 3 bases and J gave up 2 bases, with 8 bases separating them. CDR3 region: CASSFTPAYEQYF. The CDR3 bases are TGTGCCAGCAGCTTCACACCTGCCTACGAGCAGTACTTC. The full variable domain, with the rest looked up from reference TRBV11-2 and TRBJ2-7, is EAGVAQSPRYKIIEKRQSVAFWCNPISGHATLYWYQQILGQGPKLLIQFQNNGVVDDSQLPKDRFSAERLKGVDSTLKIQPAKLEDSAVYLCASSFTPAYEQYFGPGTRLTVT.

The V gene is TRBV7-2, the J gene TRBJ1-3, with D hard to call. V was cut by 1 base and J by 0 bases, with 10 bases left in between. This CDR3 has 16 amino acids. Looked up from germline, CDR1 is SGHTA and CDR2 is FQGNSA. CDR3: CASSLDSGISGNTIYF. The CDR3 coding sequence is TGTGCCAGCAGCTTAGATTCGGGGATCTCTGGAAACACCATATATTTT. The whole variable domain, filled in from reference TRBV7-2 and TRBJ1-3, reads GAGVSQSPSNKVTEKGKDVELRCDPISGHTALYWYRQSLGQGLEFLIYFQGNSAPDKSGLPSDRFSAERTGGSVSTLTIQRTQQEDSAVYLCASSLDSGISGNTIYFGEGSWLTVV.

The J gene is TRBJ1-5, the V gene TRBV29-1, with D possibly being TRBD1 (6 bases). Germline V gene sequence: CDR1 SQVTM, CDR2 ANQGSEA. CDR3 length: 14 amino acids. The CDR3 DNA sequence: TGCAGTGCTATGGAACAGGGTTTAGATCAGCCCCAGCATTTT. It is translated as CSAMEQGLDQPQHF.

This clone was detected once. The rearrangement uses TRBV5-1 and TRBJ2-1, with no clear D. Germline loops: CDR1 SGHRS, CDR2 YFSETQ. The CDR3 is 14 residues long. The V end lost 4 bases, the J end lost 2 bases, and 10 bases lay between the germline ends. The CDR3 spells CASSATLTYNEQFF. The CDR3 DNA reads as TGCGCCAGCAGCGCTACGCTAACCTACAATGAGCAGTTCTTC.

The CDR3 protein is CAWSPTGLAEQYF. CDR3 nucleotide sequence: TGTGCCTGGAGTCCGACTGGTTTGGCCGAGCAGTACTTC. The rearrangement uses TRBV30 and TRBJ2-7; D uncertain. This CDR3 contains 13 residues. V was pared by 2 bases and J by 6 bases, with 14 bases between. Looked up from germline, CDR1 is GTSNPN and CDR2 is SVGIG (reference sequence).

About this clone: Other nucleotide sequences in the sample specify the same CDR3. V gene TRBV5-1 combines with J gene TRBJ2-7; 9 positions agree with TRBD1. J was trimmed by 1 base and V by 5 bases; bases with no gene match: 4. Per the germline V gene, CDR1 is SGHRS and CDR2 is YFSETQ. The CDR3 runs 14 residues. The CDR3 loop is CASRTGTGSYEQYF. DNA for the CDR3: TGCGCCAGCAGGACCGGGACAGGGTCCTACGAGCAGTACTTC.

The J gene is TRBJ1-4, the V gene TRBV2, with D tentatively TRBD1 (6 bases). Per the germline V gene, CDR1 is SNHLY and CDR2 is FYNNEI. This CDR3 spans 15 amino acids. Trimming pared 5 bases from V and 4 bases from J, leaving 14 bases between. The CDR3 region has the DNA TGTGCCAGCAGTTCCCTCAGGGGTGGTAATGAAAAACTGTTTTTT. This sequence encodes CASSSLRGGNEKLFF.

The chain couples TRBV7-9 to TRBJ1-1, with D unclear. V was clipped by 7 bases and J by 1 base, with 10 bases between them. The CDR3 sequence is 13 residues long. The germline gives CDR1 SEHNR, CDR2 FQNEAQ (reference sequence). CDR3 coding DNA: TGTGCCAGCACCTCCAAGGCGAACACTGAAGCTTTCTTT. Encoded protein: CASTSKANTEAFF.

The rearrangement links TRBV5-1 to TRBJ1-1, with 8 bases that match TRBD1. CDR3 size: 16 residues. V shed 4 bases and J 1 base; nucleotides not matched to a gene: 9. The V gene's germline CDR1 is SGHRS and CDR2 YFSETQ. The CDR3 nucleotides read TGCGCCAGCAGCACGGGACAGGCCCTGGGGAACACTGAAGCTTTCTTT. This encodes CASSTGQALGNTEAFF.

The chain has TRBV18 and TRBJ2-7; 10 bases align to TRBD2. Losses at the gene ends were 2 bases for V and 6 bases for J; bases not matched to a gene: 10. The germline V gene has CDR1 KGHSH and CDR2 LQKENI. There are 16 residues in the CDR3. The CDR3 here is CASSPMLAGVSGEQYF. Written as DNA, the CDR3 is TGTGCCAGCTCACCAATGCTAGCGGGAGTGAGTGGCGAGCAGTACTTC. The full variable domain, rest sourced from reference TRBV18 and TRBJ2-7, is NAGVMQNPRHLVRRRGQEARLRCSPMKGHSHVYWYRQLPEEGLKFMVYLQKENIIDESGMPKERFSAEFPKEGPSILRIQQVVRGDSAAYFCASSPMLAGVSGEQYFGPGTRLTVT.

V gene TRBV5-6 combines with J gene TRBJ2-7, with D perhaps matching TRBD2 (6 bases). This CDR3 comprises 17 residues. The V end was cut by 1 base, the J end by 1 base, with 18 bases between. Germline CDR1 is SGHDT and CDR2 is YYEEEE. CDR3 nucleotides: TGTGCCAGCAGCTTGTCCGGCCCGGGACTCGTATCCTACGAGCAGTACTTC. It encodes CASSLSGPGLVSYEQYF.

This chain connects TRBV14 to TRBJ1-3; D unresolved. The CDR3 loop spans 15 amino acids. CDR1 is SGHDN, CDR2 FVKESK, per germline. V dropped 4 bases and J dropped 0 bases, with 10 bases sitting between them. CDR3 sequence reads: CASSLDGVSGNTIYF. For the CDR3, the DNA is TGTGCCAGCAGCCTTGACGGAGTCTCTGGAAACACCATATATTTT.